The sequence of this TCR beta chain was determined in a study of response to subunit inactivated influenza vaccine. The CDR3 contains 17 residues. Germline-derived CDR1 and CDR2 are SGHVS and FQNEAQ. V lost 2 bases and J lost 1, with 14 bases in between. TCRdb recomputed calls from the RT-PCR reads with MiXCR, one row per CDR3 protein. Here the sample spans about 830,000 distinct CDR3 sequences, around 20% being singletons. The chain uses TRBV7-8 and TRBJ2-2; no clear D gene. Specimen: PBMCs from blood, collected about 5 days after vaccination. This receptor was obtained from a man in his forties or fifties who received an inactivated influenza vaccine. The CDR3 DNA sequence: TGTGCCAGCAGCTTATCTCCAAAACGGAAGAACACCGGGGAGCTGTTTTTT. This codes for CASSLSPKRKNTGELFF.